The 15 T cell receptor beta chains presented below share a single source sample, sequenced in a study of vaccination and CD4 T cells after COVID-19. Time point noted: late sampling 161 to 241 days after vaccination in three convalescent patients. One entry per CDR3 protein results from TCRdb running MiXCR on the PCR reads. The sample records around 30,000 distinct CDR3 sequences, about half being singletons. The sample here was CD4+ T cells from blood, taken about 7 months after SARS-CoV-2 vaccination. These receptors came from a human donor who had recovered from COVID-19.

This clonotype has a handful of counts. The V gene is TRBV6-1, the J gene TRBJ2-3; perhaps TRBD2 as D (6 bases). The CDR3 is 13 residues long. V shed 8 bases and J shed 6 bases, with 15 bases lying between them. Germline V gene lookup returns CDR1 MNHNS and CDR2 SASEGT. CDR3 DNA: TGTGCCAGCTCCCGGGACTGGGCGGATACGCAGTATTTT. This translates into CASSRDWADTQYF.

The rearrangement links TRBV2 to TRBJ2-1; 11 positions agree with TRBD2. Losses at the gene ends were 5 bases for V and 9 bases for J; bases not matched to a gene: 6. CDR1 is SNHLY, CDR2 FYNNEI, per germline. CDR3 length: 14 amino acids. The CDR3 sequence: CASSQLAGESEQFF. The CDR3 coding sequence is TGTGCCAGCAGTCAACTAGCGGGAGAAAGTGAGCAGTTCTTC.

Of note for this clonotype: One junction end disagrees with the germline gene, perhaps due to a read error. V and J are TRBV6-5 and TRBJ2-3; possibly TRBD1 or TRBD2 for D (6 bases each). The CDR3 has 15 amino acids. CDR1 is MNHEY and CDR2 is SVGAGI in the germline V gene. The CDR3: CASTYGGGEADTQYF. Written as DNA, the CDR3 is TGTGCCAGCACTTACGGGGGCGGGGAGGCGGATACGCAGTATTTT.

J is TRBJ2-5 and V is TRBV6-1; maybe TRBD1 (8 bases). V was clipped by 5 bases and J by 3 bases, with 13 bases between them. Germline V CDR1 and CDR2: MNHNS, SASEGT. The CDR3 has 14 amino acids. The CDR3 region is CASSNRGGKETQYF. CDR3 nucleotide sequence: TGTGCCAGCAGTAACAGGGGGGGGAAAGAGACCCAGTACTTC.

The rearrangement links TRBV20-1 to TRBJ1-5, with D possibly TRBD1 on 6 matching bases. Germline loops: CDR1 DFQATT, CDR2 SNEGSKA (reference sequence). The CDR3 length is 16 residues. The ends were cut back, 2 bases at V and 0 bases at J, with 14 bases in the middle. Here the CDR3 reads CSARRAGAGSNQPQHF. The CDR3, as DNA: TGCAGTGCTAGAAGAGCAGGGGCGGGTAGCAATCAGCCCCAGCATTTT.

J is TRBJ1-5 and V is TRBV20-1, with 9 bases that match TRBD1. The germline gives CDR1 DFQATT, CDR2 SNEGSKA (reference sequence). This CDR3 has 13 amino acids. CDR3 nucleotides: TGCAGCAGACAGGGGGGGGCGGGCCAGCCCCAGCATTTT. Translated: CSRQGGAGQPQHF.

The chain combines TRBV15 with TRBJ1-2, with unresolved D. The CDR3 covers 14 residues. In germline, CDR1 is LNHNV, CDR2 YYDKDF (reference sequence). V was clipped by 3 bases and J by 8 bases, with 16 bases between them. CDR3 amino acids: CATSSGTAWSGYTF. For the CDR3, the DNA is TGTGCCACCAGCAGTGGTACCGCTTGGAGCGGCTACACCTTC.

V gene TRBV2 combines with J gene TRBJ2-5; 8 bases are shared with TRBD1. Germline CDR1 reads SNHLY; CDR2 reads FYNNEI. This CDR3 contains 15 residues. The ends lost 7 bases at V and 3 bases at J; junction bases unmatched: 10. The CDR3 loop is CASNGDRGSEETQYF. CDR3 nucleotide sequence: TGTGCCAGCAATGGTGACAGGGGATCTGAAGAGACCCAGTACTTC. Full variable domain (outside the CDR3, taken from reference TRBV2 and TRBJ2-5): EPEVTQTPSHQVTQMGQEVILRCVPISNHLYFYWYRQILGQKVEFLVSFYNNEISEKSEIFDDQFSVERPDGSNFTLKIRSTKLEDSAMYFCASNGDRGSEETQYFGPGTRLLVL.

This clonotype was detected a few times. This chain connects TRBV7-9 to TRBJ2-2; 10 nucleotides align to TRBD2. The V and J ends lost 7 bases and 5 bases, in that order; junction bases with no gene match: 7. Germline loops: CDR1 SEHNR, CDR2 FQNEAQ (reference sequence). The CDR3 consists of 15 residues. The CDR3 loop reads CASTFTGLATGELFF. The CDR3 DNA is TGTGCCAGCACCTTCACGGGACTAGCGACCGGGGAGCTGTTTTTT.

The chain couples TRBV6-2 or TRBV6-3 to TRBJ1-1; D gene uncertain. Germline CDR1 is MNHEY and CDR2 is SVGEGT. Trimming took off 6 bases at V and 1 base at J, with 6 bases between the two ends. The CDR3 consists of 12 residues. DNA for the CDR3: TGTGCCAGCAGGTCCGGGAACACTGAAGCTTTCTTT. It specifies CASRSGNTEAFF.

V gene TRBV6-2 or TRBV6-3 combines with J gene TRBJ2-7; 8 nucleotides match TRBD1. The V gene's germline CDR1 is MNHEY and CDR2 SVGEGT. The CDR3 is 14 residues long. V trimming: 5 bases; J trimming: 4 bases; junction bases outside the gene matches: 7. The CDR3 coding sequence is TGTGCCAGCAGTCGACAGGGGTGGACGTACGAGCAGTACTTC. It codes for CASSRQGWTYEQYF.

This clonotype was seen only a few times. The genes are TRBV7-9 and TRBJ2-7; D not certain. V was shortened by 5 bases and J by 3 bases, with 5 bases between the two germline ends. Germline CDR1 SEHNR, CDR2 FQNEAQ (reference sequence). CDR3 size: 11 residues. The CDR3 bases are TGTGCCAGCAGCACCAGCTACGAGCAGTACTTC. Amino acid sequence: CASSTSYEQYF.

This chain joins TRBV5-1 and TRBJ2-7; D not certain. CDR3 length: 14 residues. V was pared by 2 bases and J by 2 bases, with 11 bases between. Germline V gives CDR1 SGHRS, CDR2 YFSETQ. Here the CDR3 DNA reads TGCGCCAGCAGCTTCTCCTCTTCTACCTACGAGCAGTACTTC. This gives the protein CASSFSSSTYEQYF.

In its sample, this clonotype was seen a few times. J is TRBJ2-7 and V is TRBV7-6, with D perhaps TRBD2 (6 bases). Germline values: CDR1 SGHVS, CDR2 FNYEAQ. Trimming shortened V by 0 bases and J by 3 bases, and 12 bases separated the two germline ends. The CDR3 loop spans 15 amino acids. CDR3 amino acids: CASSLALGGNYEQYF. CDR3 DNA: TGTGCCAGCAGCTTAGCGCTTGGCGGGAACTACGAGCAGTACTTC.

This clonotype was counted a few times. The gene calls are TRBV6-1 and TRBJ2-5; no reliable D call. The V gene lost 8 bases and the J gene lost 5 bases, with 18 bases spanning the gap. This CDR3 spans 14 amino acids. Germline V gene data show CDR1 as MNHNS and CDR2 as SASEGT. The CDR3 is CASLRPTSTETQYF. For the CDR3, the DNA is TGTGCCAGCCTTCGCCCCACGAGCACTGAGACCCAGTACTTC.